This entry lists 26 T cell receptor beta chains sequenced from one sample in a study of blood T cell repertoires in COVID-19 (dated by TCRdb to the early 2020s). Preparation of the library involved the immunoSEQ multiplex PCR assay. In its TCRdb copy, this immuneACCESS table keeps in-frame sequences only and misses some clones. Where compared with another copy, unresolved V genes explain less than half of these, and the others have no known cause. For this sample there are approximately 500,000 clones; over 75% appear just once. Of the sample, approximately 2.9% falls within the top ten clones. The specimen was peripheral blood. These TCRs come from a human donor in a cohort sampled during active COVID-19.

The chain links TRBV28 to TRBJ2-1, with TRBD2 matching over 7 bases. J lost 7 bases, V lost 6 bases, and 12 bases had no gene match. Germline CDR1 reads MDHEN; CDR2 reads SYDVKM. The CDR3 is 15 amino acids. The CDR3 region has the DNA TGTGCCAGCAGGACCAATGGAGCGGGGTTAAATGAGCAGTTCTTC. Its protein is CASRTNGAGLNEQFF.

The chain recombines TRBV3-1 (or the pseudogene TRBV3-2) with TRBJ1-1; no clear D gene. V was shortened by 1 base and J by 2 bases, with 11 bases between the two germline ends. CDR1 and CDR2 (germline): LGHDT, YNNKEL (reference sequence). The CDR3 contains 15 residues. The CDR3 spells CASSQASSRNTEAFF. CDR3 sequence (DNA): TGTGCCAGCAGCCAAGCGTCCTCGAGAAACACTGAAGCTTTCTTT.

This sequence joins TRBV7-9 and TRBJ1-2; TRBD1 matches at 7 bases. From germline, CDR1 is SEHNR and CDR2 FQNEAQ (reference sequence). The CDR3 has 14 amino acids. Germline trimming cut 5 bases from V and 6 bases from J; bases unmatched to any gene: 9. The CDR3 loop is CASSLSQGGNGYTF. The CDR3, as DNA: TGTGCCAGCAGCCTGTCCCAGGGGGGTAATGGCTACACCTTC.

This clone was found once. This chain links TRBV19 with TRBJ1-4; 8 bases match TRBD1. The V segment lost 6 bases and the J segment 5 bases; nucleotides outside the gene matches: 5. Per germline, CDR1 LNHDA and CDR2 SQIVND (reference sequence). This CDR3 region has 14 residues. CDR3 sequence reads: CASRMDRENEKLFF. CDR3 DNA sequence: TGTGCCAGTAGGATGGACAGGGAGAATGAAAAACTGTTTTTT.

This clone has just one count. J is TRBJ1-5 and V is TRBV9; D gene ambiguous. CDR1 and CDR2 (germline): SGDLS, YYNGEE. The V gene lost 2 bases and the J gene lost 5 bases, with 14 bases spanning the gap. CDR3 size: 15 residues. The CDR3 nucleotides read TGTGCCAGCAGCGTCTCAGGAGGAACAGATCAGCCCCAGCATTTT. Its translation is CASSVSGGTDQPQHF. The whole variable domain, remainder taken from reference TRBV9 and TRBJ1-5, is DSGVTQTPKHLITATGQRVTLRCSPRSGDLSVYWYQQSLDQGLQFLIQYYNGEERAKGNILERFSAQQFPDLHSELNLSSLELGDSALYFCASSVSGGTDQPQHFGDGTRLSIL.

The chain couples TRBV3-1 (or the pseudogene TRBV3-2) to TRBJ1-4, with unresolved D. Looked up from germline, CDR1 is LGHDT and CDR2 is YNNKEL (reference sequence). This CDR3 contains 15 residues. Between the trimmed V and J ends, which lost 4 bases and 5 bases, there was a span of 14 bases. The CDR3 spells CASSLVRGQNEKLFF. In DNA, the CDR3 is TGTGCCAGCAGCCTAGTACGGGGTCAGAATGAAAAACTGTTTTTT.

This clone has only a few counts. This rearrangement joins TRBV7-3 to TRBJ2-1; 7 bases fit TRBD1. The V gene's germline CDR1 is SGHTA and CDR2 FQGTGA. The CDR3 extends over 15 amino acids. V lost 5 bases to trimming and J lost 8 bases; unmatched junction nucleotides: 12. CDR3 nucleotides: TGTGCCAGCAGCCCGGGACAGACCCTTGTCGATGAGCAGTTCTTC. Protein product: CASSPGQTLVDEQFF. The whole variable domain, filled in from reference TRBV7-3 and TRBJ2-1, reads GAGVSQTPSNKVTEKGKYVELRCDPISGHTALYWYRQSLGQGPEFLIYFQGTGAADDSGLPNDRFFAVRPEGSVSTLKIQRTERGDSAVYLCASSPGQTLVDEQFFGPGTRLTVL.

The V gene is TRBV18, the J gene TRBJ1-6, with 7 bases that match TRBD1. In germline, CDR1 is KGHSH, CDR2 LQKENI. This CDR3 region has 12 residues. V was pared by 8 bases and J by 8 bases, with 3 bases of the junction left unmatched. The CDR3 sequence: CASRQGDSPLHF. In nucleotides, the CDR3 is TGTGCCAGCCGTCAGGGGGATTCACCCCTCCACTTT.

The chain uses TRBV28 and TRBJ1-2, with D tentatively TRBD1 (6 bases). This CDR3 has 16 residues. With 6 bases removed from V and 3 bases from J, the gap between germline ends came to 20 bases. The V gene's germline CDR1 is MDHEN and CDR2 SYDVKM. This chain's CDR3 is CASRARGGALDYGYTF. In nucleotides, the CDR3 is TGTGCCAGCAGGGCCCGAGGGGGGGCGTTGGACTATGGCTACACCTTC.

This chain connects TRBV27 to TRBJ1-2; D is unclear. Trimming removed 5 bases at V and 1 base at J, with 11 bases between. Germline loops: CDR1 MNHEY, CDR2 SMNVEV (reference sequence). The CDR3 is made up of 14 amino acids. In nucleotides, the CDR3 is TGTGCCAGCAGTCGAGCGGATGTTAACTATGGCTACACCTTC. Amino acid sequence: CASSRADVNYGYTF.

The rearrangement joins TRBV20-1 to TRBJ2-2; 7 nucleotides agree with TRBD1. Germline V CDR1 and CDR2: DFQATT, SNEGSKA (reference sequence). The CDR3 has 11 residues. The junction had 1 base not matched to a gene; V was cut back by 6 bases and J by 6 bases. CDR3 DNA: TGCAGTGCGCAGGGGGCCGGGGAGCTGTTTTTT. Translated, it gives CSAQGAGELFF.

CDR3 nucleotide sequence: TGCGCCAGCAGCCGGGACAGACAGGAAGAAAAACTGTTTTTT. It encodes CASSRDRQEEKLFF. The chain combines TRBV4-1 with TRBJ1-4; 7 nucleotides match TRBD1. The CDR3 loop spans 14 amino acids. Germline CDR1 is MGHRA and CDR2 is YSYEKL. The V and J ends lost 4 bases and 8 bases, in that order; junction bases with no gene match: 7.

The V call is TRBV19, the J call TRBJ2-2; 7 nucleotides match TRBD2. CDR3 length equals 17 residues. With 3 bases clipped from V and 1 base from J, the junction kept 8 bases outside the gene matches. Germline V CDR1 and CDR2: LNHDA, SQIVND (reference sequence). This CDR3 reads CASSILSGEWNTGELFF. The CDR3 coding sequence is TGTGCCAGTAGTATCTTAAGCGGGGAGTGGAACACCGGGGAGCTGTTTTTT.

In its sample, this clone was seen a few times. The chain links TRBV5-6 to TRBJ2-3; no reliable D call. The CDR3 extends over 13 amino acids. Germline loops: CDR1 SGHDT, CDR2 YYEEEE. Trimming stripped 5 bases from V and 1 base from J, with 8 bases between. DNA for the CDR3: TGTGCCAGCAGTCCGCCGGGCACAGATACGCAGTATTTT. Amino acids: CASSPPGTDTQYF.

The rearrangement joins TRBV19 to TRBJ1-5; D is perhaps TRBD1 (5 bases). V was shortened by 6 bases and J by 4 bases, with 10 bases between the two germline ends. This CDR3 is 13 amino acids long. CDR1 is LNHDA and CDR2 is SQIVND in the germline V gene (reference sequence). For the CDR3, the DNA is TGTGCCAGTAGCACGAACAGGAATCAGCCCCAGCATTTT. It yields the protein CASSTNRNQPQHF.

This clone occurred once. This chain joins TRBV7-8 and TRBJ1-5; 7 bases are a match to TRBD1. The germline V gene has CDR1 SGHVS and CDR2 FQNEAQ. With 1 base clipped from V and 3 bases from J, the junction kept 3 bases outside the gene matches. The CDR3 contains 15 residues. For the CDR3, the DNA is TGTGCCAGCAGCTTAGTGGGACAGAACAATCAGCCCCAGCATTTT. Its protein product is CASSLVGQNNQPQHF.

The DNA of the CDR3 is TGCGCCAGCAGCTTGGGCGCTAGCGGGGGGCTCACAGATACGCAGTATTTT. It encodes CASSLGASGGLTDTQYF. The chain has TRBV5-1 and TRBJ2-3, with TRBD2 matching 11 bases. CDR1 SGHRS and CDR2 YFSETQ come from the germline V gene. V was clipped by 0 bases and J by 2 bases; unmatched bases: 5. The CDR3 has 17 residues.

The chain is built from TRBV5-3 and TRBJ2-1; 7 nucleotides align to TRBD1. TRBV5-3 is identified as an open reading frame with a role that is uncertain. V lost 4 bases, J lost 6 bases, and 19 bases stayed unmatched. The CDR3 is 18 residues long. CDR3 bases: TGTGCCAGAAGCCATGGACAGGAAGGGTCCACACGGGGCAATGAGCAGTTCTTC. Protein sequence: CARSHGQEGSTRGNEQFF.

This clone was observed once. This chain connects TRBV28 to TRBJ2-2; D gene uncertain. The germline V and J ends were trimmed by 2 bases and 0 bases, with 10 bases remaining between them. The CDR3 contains 16 residues. Germline CDR1 is MDHEN and CDR2 is SYDVKM. The CDR3, as DNA: TGTGCCAGCAGTTTAGGCGGCCTCTCGAACACCGGGGAGCTGTTTTTT. Its protein is CASSLGGLSNTGELFF.

The CDR3 DNA sequence: TGTGCCAGCGGGCTGGGCGGACTAGGAGCGTGGACCCTCGATGAGCAGTTCTTC. This sequence encodes CASGLGGLGAWTLDEQFF. The gene calls are TRBV5-6 and TRBJ2-1, with 7 bases lining up with TRBD2. Per germline, CDR1 SGHDT and CDR2 YYEEEE. The CDR3 length is 18 residues. V lost 7 bases to trimming and J lost 8 bases; unmatched junction nucleotides: 24.

The V and J genes are TRBV19 and TRBJ2-7; D possibly corresponds to TRBD1 (5 bases). The CDR3 is 15 residues long. V was clipped by 5 bases and J by 2 bases, with 16 bases between them. CDR1 and CDR2 (germline): LNHDA, SQIVND (reference sequence). The CDR3 protein is CASSFSLQGTYEQYF. The DNA of the CDR3 is TGTGCCAGTAGTTTCTCCCTCCAGGGCACCTACGAGCAGTACTTC.

The chain is built from TRBV9 and TRBJ2-3, with 7 bases lining up with TRBD2. V shed 0 bases and J 5 bases; nucleotides not matched to a gene: 0. The CDR3 is made up of 13 amino acids. CDR1 is SGDLS, CDR2 YYNGEE, per germline. The CDR3 sequence is CASSVVAGDTQYF. Here the CDR3 DNA reads TGTGCCAGCAGCGTAGTAGCGGGAGATACGCAGTATTTT.

J is TRBJ2-1 and V is TRBV5-1; 10 bases fit TRBD2. Germline CDR1 SGHRS, CDR2 YFSETQ. There are 16 residues in the CDR3. V gave up 1 base and J gave up 3 bases; unmatched junction bases: 4. The CDR3 DNA reads as TGCGCCAGCAGCTTGATTAGCGGGAGGAGCTACAATGAGCAGTTCTTC. Translated, it gives CASSLISGRSYNEQFF.

The rearrangement links TRBV7-9 to TRBJ2-5; 8 bases align to TRBD2. V lost 6 bases and J lost 4; bases outside the gene matches: 4. This CDR3 spans 13 amino acids. Germline lookup yields CDR1 SEHNR and CDR2 FQNEAQ (reference sequence). DNA of the CDR3: TGTGCCAGCAGGACTAGCGCCTTAGAGACCCAGTACTTC. Its translation: CASRTSALETQYF.

A remark on this clone: Other DNA sequences in the same sample also yield this CDR3. This chain joins TRBV9 and TRBJ2-3; D is unresolved. Trimming took off 4 bases at V and 0 bases at J, with 6 bases between the two ends. The CDR3 has 13 amino acids. In germline, CDR1 is SGDLS, CDR2 YYNGEE. The CDR3 is CASSRGSTDTQYF. CDR3 bases: TGTGCCAGCAGCCGAGGAAGCACAGATACGCAGTATTTT.

This clone was seen more than once but under ten times. V usage is TRBV7-2 and J usage is TRBJ2-4, with 7 positions matching TRBD1. The CDR3 runs to 17 residues. Losses at the gene ends were 3 bases for V and 0 bases for J; bases not matched to a gene: 8. The germline CDR1 and CDR2 sequences are SGHTA and FQGNSA. The CDR3, as DNA: TGTGCCAGCAGCTTGACAGGGCAAAATCTAGCCAAAAACATTCAGTACTTC. It yields the protein CASSLTGQNLAKNIQYF.